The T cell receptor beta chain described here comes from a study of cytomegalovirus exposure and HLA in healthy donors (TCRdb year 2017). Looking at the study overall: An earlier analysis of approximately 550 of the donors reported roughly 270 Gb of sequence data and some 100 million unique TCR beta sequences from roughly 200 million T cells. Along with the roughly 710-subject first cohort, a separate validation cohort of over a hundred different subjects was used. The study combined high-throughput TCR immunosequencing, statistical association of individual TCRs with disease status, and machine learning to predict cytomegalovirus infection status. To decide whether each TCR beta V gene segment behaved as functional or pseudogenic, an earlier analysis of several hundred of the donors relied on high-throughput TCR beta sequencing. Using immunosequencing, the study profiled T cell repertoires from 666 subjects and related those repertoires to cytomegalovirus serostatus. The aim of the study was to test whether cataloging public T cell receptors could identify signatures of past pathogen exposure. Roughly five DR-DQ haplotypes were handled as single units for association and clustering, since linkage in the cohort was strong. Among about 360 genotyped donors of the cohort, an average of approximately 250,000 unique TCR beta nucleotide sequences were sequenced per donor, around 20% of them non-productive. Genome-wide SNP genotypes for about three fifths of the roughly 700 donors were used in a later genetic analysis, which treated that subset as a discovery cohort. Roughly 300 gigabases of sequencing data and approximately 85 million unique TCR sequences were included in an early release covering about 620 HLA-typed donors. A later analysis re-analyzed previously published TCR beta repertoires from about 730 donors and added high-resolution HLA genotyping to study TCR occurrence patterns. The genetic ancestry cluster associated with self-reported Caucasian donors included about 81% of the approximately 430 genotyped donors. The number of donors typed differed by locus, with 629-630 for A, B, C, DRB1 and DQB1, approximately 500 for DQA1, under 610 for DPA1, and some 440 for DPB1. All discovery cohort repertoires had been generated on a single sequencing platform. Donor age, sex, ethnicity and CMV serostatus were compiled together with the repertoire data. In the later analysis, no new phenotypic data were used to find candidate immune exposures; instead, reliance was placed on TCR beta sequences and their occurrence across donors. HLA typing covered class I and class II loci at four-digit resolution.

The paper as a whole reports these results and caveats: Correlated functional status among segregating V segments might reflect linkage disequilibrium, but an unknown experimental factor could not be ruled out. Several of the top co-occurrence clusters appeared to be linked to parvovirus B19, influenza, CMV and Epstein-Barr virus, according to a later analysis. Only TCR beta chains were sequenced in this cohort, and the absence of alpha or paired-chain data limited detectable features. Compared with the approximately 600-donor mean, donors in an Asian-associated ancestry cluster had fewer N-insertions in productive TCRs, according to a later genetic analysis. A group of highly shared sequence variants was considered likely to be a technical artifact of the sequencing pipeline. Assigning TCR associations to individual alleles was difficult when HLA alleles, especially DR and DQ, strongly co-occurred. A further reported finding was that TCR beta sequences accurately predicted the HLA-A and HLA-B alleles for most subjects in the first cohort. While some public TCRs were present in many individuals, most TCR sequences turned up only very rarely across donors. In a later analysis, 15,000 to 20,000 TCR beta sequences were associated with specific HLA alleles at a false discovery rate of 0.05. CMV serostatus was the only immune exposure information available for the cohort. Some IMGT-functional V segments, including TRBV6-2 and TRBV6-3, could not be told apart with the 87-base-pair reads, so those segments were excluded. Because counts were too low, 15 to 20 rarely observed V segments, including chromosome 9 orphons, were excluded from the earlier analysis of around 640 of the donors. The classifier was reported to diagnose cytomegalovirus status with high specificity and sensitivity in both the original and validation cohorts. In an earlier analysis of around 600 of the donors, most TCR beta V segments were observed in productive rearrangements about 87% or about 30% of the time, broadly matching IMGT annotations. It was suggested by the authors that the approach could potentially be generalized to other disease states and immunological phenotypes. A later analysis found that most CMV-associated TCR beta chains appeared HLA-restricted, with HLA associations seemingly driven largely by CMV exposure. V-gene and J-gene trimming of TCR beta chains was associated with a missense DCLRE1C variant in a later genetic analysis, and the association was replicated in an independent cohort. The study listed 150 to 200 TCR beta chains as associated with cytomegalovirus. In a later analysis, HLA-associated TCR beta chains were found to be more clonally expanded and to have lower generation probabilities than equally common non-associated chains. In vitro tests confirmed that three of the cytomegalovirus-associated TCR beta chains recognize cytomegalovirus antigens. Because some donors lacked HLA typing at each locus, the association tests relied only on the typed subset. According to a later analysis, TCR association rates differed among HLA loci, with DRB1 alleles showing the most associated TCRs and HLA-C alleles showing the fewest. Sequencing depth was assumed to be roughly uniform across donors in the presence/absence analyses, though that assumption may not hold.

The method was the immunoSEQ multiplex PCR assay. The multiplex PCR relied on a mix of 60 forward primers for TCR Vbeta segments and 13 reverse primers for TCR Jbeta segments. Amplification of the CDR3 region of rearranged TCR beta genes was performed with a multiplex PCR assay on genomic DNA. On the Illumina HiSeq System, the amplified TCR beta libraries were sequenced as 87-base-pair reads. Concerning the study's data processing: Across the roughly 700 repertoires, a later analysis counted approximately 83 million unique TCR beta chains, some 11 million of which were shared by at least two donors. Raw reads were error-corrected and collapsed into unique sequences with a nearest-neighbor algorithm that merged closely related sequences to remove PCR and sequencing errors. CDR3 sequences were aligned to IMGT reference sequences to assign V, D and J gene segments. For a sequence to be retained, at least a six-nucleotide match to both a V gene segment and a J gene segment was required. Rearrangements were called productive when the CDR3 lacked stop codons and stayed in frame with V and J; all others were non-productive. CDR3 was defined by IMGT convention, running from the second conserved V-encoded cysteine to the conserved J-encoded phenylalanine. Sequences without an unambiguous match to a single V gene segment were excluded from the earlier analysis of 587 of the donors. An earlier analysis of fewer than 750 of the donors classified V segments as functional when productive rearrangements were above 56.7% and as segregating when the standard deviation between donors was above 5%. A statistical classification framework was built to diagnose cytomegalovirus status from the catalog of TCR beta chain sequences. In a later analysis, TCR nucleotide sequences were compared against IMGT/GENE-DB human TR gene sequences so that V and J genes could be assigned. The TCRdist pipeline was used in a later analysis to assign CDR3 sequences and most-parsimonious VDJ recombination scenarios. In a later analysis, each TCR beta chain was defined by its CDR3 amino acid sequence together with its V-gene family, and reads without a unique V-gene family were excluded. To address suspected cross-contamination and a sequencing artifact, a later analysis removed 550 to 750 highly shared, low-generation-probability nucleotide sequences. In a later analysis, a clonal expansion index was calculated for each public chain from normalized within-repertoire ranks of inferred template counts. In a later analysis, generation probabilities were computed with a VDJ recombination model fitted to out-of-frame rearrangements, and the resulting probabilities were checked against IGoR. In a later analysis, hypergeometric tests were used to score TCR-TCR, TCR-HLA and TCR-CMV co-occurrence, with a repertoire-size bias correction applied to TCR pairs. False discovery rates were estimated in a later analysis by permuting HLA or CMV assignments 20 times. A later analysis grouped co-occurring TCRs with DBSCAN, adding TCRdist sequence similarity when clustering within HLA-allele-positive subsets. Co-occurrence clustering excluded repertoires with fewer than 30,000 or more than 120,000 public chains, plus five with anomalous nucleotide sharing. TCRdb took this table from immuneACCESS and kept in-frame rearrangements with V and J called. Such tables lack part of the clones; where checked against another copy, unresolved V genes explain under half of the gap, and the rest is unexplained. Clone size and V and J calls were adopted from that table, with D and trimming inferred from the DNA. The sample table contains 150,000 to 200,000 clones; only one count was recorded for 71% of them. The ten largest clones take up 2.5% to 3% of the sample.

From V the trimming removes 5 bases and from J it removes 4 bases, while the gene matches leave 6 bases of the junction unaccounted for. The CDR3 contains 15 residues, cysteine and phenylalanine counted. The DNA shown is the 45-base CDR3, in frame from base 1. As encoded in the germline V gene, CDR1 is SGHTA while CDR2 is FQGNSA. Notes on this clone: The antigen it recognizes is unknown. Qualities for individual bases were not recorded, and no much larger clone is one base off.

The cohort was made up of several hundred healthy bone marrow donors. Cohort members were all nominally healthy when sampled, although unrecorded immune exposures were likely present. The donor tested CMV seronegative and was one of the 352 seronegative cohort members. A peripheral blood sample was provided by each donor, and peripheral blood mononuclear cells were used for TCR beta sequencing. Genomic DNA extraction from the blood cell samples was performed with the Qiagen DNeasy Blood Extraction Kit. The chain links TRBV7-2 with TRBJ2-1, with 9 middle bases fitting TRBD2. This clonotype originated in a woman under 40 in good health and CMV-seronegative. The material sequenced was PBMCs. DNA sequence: TGTGCCAGCAGCAATAGCGGGAGTAAATACAATGAGCAGTTCTTC. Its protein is CASSNSGSKYNEQFF.